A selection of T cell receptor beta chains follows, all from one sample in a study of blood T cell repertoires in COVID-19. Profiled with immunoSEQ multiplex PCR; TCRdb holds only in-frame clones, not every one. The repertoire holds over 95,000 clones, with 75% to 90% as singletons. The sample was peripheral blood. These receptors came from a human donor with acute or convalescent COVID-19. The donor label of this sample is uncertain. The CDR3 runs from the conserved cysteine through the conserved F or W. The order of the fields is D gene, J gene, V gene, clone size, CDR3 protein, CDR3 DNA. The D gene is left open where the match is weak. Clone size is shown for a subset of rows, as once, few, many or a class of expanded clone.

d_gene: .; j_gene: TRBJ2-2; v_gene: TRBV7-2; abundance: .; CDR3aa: CASSSLVGSYANTGELFF; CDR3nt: TGTGCCAGCAGCTCCCTTGTTGGGAGCTACGCGAACACCGGGGAGCTGTTTTTT
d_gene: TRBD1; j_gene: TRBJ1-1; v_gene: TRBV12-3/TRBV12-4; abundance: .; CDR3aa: CASRPRTGTEAFF; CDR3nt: TGTGCCAGCAGACCTAGGACAGGGACTGAAGCTTTCTTT
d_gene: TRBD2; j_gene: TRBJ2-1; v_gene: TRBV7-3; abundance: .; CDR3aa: CASSWTSGTYNEQFF; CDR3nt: TGTGCCAGCAGCTGGACTAGCGGGACCTACAATGAGCAGTTCTTC
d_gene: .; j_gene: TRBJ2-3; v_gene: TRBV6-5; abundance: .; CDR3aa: CASSSGLKIDTQYF; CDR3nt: TGTGCCAGCAGTTCTGGACTTAAAATCGATACGCAGTATTTT
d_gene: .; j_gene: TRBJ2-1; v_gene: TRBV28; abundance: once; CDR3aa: CASSLTRNYNEQFF; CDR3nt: TGTGCCAGCAGTTTGACGCGGAACTACAATGAGCAGTTCTTC
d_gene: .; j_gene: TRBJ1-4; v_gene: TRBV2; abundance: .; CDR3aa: CASRGRHASEEKLFF; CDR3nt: TGTGCCAGCAGGGGGCGACACGCGTCCGAGGAAAAACTGTTTTTT
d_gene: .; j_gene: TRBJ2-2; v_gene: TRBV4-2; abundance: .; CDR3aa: CASSQDRGRGSTGELFF; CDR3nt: TGTGCCAGCAGCCAAGATCGGGGCAGGGGCTCCACCGGGGAGCTGTTTTTT
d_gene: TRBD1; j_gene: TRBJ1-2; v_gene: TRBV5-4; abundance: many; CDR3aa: CASSLDPQGALNYGYTF; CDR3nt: TGTGCCAGCAGCTTGGATCCCCAGGGGGCCCTTAACTATGGCTACACCTTC
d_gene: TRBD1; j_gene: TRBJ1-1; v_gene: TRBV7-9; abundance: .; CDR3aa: CASSFGQGADEAFF; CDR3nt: TGTGCCAGCAGCTTCGGACAGGGGGCTGATGAAGCTTTCTTT
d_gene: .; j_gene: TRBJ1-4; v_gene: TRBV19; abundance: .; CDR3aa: CASSIPGSEKLFF; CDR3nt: TGTGCCAGTAGTATACCAGGATCTGAAAAACTGTTTTTT
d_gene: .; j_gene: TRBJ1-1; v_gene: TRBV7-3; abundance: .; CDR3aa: CASSATVNTEAFF; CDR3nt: TGTGCCAGCAGCGCGACAGTCAACACTGAAGCTTTCTTT
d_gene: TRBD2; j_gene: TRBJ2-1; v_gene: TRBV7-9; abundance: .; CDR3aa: CASSPPGLAGVVEQFF; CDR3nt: TGTGCCAGCAGCCCACCGGGACTAGCGGGGGTAGTTGAGCAGTTCTTC
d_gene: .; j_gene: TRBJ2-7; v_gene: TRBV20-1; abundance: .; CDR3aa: CSARAPGHAPF; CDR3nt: TGCAGTGCTAGAGCTCCGGGACATGCCCCTTTC